A selection of T cell receptor beta chains follows, all from one sample in a study of early T cells in non-severe SARS-CoV-2 infection. In TCRdb, the 5' RACE reads were re-called with MiXCR into one record per CDR3 protein. The sample comprises about 56,000 distinct CDR3 sequences, about 15% of which are singletons, and over 4% rests with the top ten. The source was whole blood, collected at baseline. The source is an adult who was a healthcare worker with PCR-confirmed SARS-CoV-2 infection or an uninfected control (not recorded which). CDR3s include the opening cysteine and the closing phenylalanine or tryptophan.

V gene,J gene,CDR3 protein
TRBV9,TRBJ2-3,CASSSRSQQTTDTQYF
TRBV13,TRBJ2-7,CASSATGLAGQSEQYF
TRBV20-1,TRBJ2-3,CSARDSGRGRTDTQYF
TRBV28,TRBJ2-1,CASSFSGGVVNEQFF
TRBV28,TRBJ1-6,CASSLRTAVNSPLHF
TRBV19,TRBJ2-3,CASSLGGGPDTQYF
TRBV20-1,TRBJ1-1,CSARDRRVMAEAFF
TRBV7-9,TRBJ2-3,CASSTRLEVTDTQYF
TRBV11-2,TRBJ2-1,CASSLDSPDEQFF
TRBV6-1,TRBJ1-6,CASSEVSTSPLHF
TRBV18,TRBJ2-5,CASSHHPGGQETQYF
TRBV4-1,TRBJ1-6,CASSHPRQEGYNSPLHF
TRBV7-2,TRBJ2-1,CASSYRVHEQFF
TRBV20-1,TRBJ2-3,CSARAPGLAGTDTQYF
TRBV21-1,TRBJ2-7,CASLESGTASYEQYF
TRBV6-5,TRBJ1-6,CASSRDQISPLHF
TRBV29-1,TRBJ2-2,CSARANTGELFF
TRBV2,TRBJ2-3,CASSERAGTVPDTQYF
TRBV2,TRBJ2-5,CASSDVGDSQQTQYF
TRBV29-1,TRBJ2-7,CSVGKIVGSEQYF
TRBV14,TRBJ2-7,CASSQEWNSYEQYF
TRBV20-1,TRBJ2-3,CSASFGVADTQYF
TRBV11-2,TRBJ2-1,CASSPLSGRDYNEQFF
TRBV6-1,TRBJ2-3,CASRRDTQYF
TRBV20-1,TRBJ2-3,CSARGGLNPSTDTQYF
TRBV27,TRBJ2-1,CASSPGTGFYNEQFF
TRBV9,TRBJ2-1,CASSASGGVYNEQFF
TRBV3-1,TRBJ1-2,CASSHVQGTNYGYTF
TRBV3-1,TRBJ2-1,CASSRLLIGGAREQFF
TRBV10-2,TRBJ2-3,CASRPSGGAADTQYF